This T cell receptor (beta chain) stems from a study of cytomegalovirus exposure and HLA in healthy donors. Researchers ran the PCR with 60 Vbeta and 13 Jbeta primers. Sequencing used immunoSEQ multiplex PCR; TCRdb keeps in-frame clones, though not all of them. The sample lists approximately 85,000 clones, 70% to 80% seen once, with about 23% in the top ten. Broader study findings: Cytomegalovirus status was reportedly diagnosed by the classifier with high specificity and sensitivity. There were a few CMV-associated chains whose specificity for CMV antigens was confirmed in vitro. The study recorded 150 to 200 TCR beta chains that were cytomegalovirus-associated.

This clone was counted only a few times. The antigen is unknown. V was pared by 4 bases and J by 0 bases, with 15 bases between. CDR1 is SGHTS, CDR2 YDEGEE, per germline. The CDR3 extends over 16 amino acids. The chain joins TRBV5-8 to TRBJ2-3, with D possibly being TRBD1 (5 bases). Sequencing input: PBMCs. The clonotype originates from a woman in her forties or fifties in good health and CMV-seropositive. The CDR3 nucleotides read TGTGCCAGCAGCAGGGGCGCGGATGCTAGCACAGATACGCAGTATTTT. Encoded protein: CASSRGADASTDTQYF.